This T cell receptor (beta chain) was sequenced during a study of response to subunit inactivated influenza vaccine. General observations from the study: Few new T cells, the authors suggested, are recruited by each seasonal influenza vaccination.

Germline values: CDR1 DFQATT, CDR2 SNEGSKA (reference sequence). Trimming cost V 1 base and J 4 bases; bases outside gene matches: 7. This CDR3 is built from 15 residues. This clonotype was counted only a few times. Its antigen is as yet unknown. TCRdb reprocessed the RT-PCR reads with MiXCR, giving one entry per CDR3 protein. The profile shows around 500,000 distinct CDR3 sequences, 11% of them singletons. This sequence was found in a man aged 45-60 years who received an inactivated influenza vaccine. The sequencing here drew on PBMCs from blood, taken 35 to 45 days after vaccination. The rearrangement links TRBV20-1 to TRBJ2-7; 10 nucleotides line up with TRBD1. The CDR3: CSARVLGQGEYEQYF. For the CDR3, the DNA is TGCAGTGCTAGAGTACTCGGACAGGGGGAATACGAGCAGTACTTC.